One sample yielded the 21 T cell receptor beta chains listed below, sequenced in a study of shared clonotypes between healthy human individuals. The repertoire was sequenced with immunoSEQ multiplex PCR; TCRdb's copy has only in-frame clones and lacks some. The sample comprises about 480,000 clones, about four fifths of which are singletons, and 10% to 15% rests with the top ten. The sequencing sample was made of PBMCs. The receptors come from a woman between 40 and 50 years old in good health. Some clones in this sample may be carry-over from other donors' samples.

CDR3 coding DNA: TGCAGCGTTGCGGATGGCGGGAGGAACTCCTACGAGCAGTACTTC. Translating gives CSVADGGRNSYEQYF. The chain uses TRBV29-1 and TRBJ2-7; the match to TRBD2 covers 8 bases. Germline lookup yields CDR1 SQVTM and CDR2 ANQGSEA. The V gene end was trimmed by 4 bases and the J gene end by 0 bases; junction bases not matched to a gene: 8. This CDR3 spans 15 amino acids.

The chain carries TRBV2 and TRBJ1-3; D remains ambiguous. Germline values: CDR1 SNHLY, CDR2 FYNNEI. The ends were cut back, 3 bases at V and 0 bases at J, with 3 bases in the middle. The CDR3 covers 13 residues. In DNA form, the CDR3 reads TGTGCCAGCAGTGAGAACTCTGGAAACACCATATATTTT. Protein: CASSENSGNTIYF.

The chain recombines TRBV28 with TRBJ1-2, with 8 positions matching TRBD1. Germline loops: CDR1 MDHEN, CDR2 SYDVKM. The V and J ends lost 3 bases and 6 bases, in that order; junction bases with no gene match: 9. The CDR3 sequence is 15 residues long. CDR3 in DNA: TGTGCCAGCAGTTTGTTAGGACAGGGAAGGAATGGCTACACCTTC. Its translation is CASSLLGQGRNGYTF.

The gene calls are TRBV30 and TRBJ1-4; possibly TRBD1 for D (5 bases). CDR3 length: 14 amino acids. The germline V and J ends were trimmed by 2 bases and 5 bases, with 12 bases remaining between them. The germline gives CDR1 GTSNPN, CDR2 SVGIG (reference sequence). CDR3 DNA: TGTGCCTGGAGTAGGGGCAGAATAAATGAAAAACTGTTTTTT. This gives the protein CAWSRGRINEKLFF.

The V call is TRBV7-9, the J call TRBJ2-5; D possibly corresponds to TRBD2 (5 bases). V lost 1 base to trimming and J lost 6 bases, with 21 bases between them. Germline lookup yields CDR1 SEHNR and CDR2 FQNEAQ (reference sequence). This CDR3 contains 17 residues. The CDR3 nucleotides read TGTGCCAGCAGCTTAGTACTGGACTCAAACTTCGGGCAGACCCAGTACTTC. Translation: CASSLVLDSNFGQTQYF. Full variable domain (missing parts from reference TRBV7-9 and TRBJ2-5): DTGVSQNPRHKITKRGQNVTFRCDPISEHNRLYWYRQTLGQGPEFLTYFQNEAQLEKSRLLSDRFSAERPKGSFSTLEIQRTEQGDSAMYLCASSLVLDSNFGQTQYFGPGTRLLVL.

The V call is TRBV2, the J call TRBJ2-5, with 9 bases that match TRBD2. Trimming took 4 bases from V and 4 from J; bases not matched to a gene: 10. Germline V lookup: CDR1 SNHLY, CDR2 FYNNEI. The CDR3 runs to 16 residues. The CDR3 DNA reads as TGTGCCAGCAGTGGCTGGGGGCGGGAGGGCCGAGAGACCCAGTACTTC. Its protein is CASSGWGREGRETQYF.

The chain combines TRBV11-2 with TRBJ2-2; 8 positions match TRBD1. The CDR3 has 15 amino acids. With 3 bases clipped from V and 8 bases from J, the junction kept 8 bases outside the gene matches. CDR1 is SGHAT and CDR2 is FQNNGV in the germline V gene. DNA of the CDR3: TGTGCCAGCAGCTTCGGGTCCCGGGACAGGGGGGAGCTGTTTTTT. Encoded protein: CASSFGSRDRGELFF.

This rearrangement joins TRBV7-6 to TRBJ2-1; the D gene is possibly TRBD2 (5 bases). Germline V gives CDR1 SGHVS, CDR2 FNYEAQ. This CDR3 spans 15 amino acids. V was cut by 2 bases and J by 7 bases, with 15 bases left in between. The CDR3 DNA follows: TGTGCCAGCAGCTTAAGAGCTAGCATAATGAATGAGCAGTTCTTC. Encoded protein: CASSLRASIMNEQFF.

V is TRBV5-1 and J is TRBJ2-7; TRBD1 matches at 7 bases. The CDR3 consists of 13 residues. CDR1 is SGHRS, CDR2 YFSETQ, per germline. The V and J ends lost 4 bases and 7 bases, in that order; junction bases with no gene match: 8. For the CDR3, the DNA is TGCGCCAGCAGCACCCATGACAGGGAAGAGCAGTACTTC. Protein sequence: CASSTHDREEQYF. Looking up the rest from reference TRBV5-1 and TRBJ2-7 gives the full variable domain: KAGVTQTPRYLIKTRGQQVTLSCSPISGHRSVSWYQQTPGQGLQFLFEYFSETQRNKGNFPGRFSGRQFSNSRSEMNVSTLELGDSALYLCASSTHDREEQYFGPGTRLTVT.

This clone was seen ten or more times. The gene calls are TRBV27 and TRBJ1-1; 7 positions agree with TRBD1. Per the germline V gene, CDR1 is MNHEY and CDR2 is SMNVEV (reference sequence). CDR3 length equals 16 residues. V lost 7 bases, J lost 1 base, and 12 bases stayed unmatched. The CDR3 spells CASNPVKTGTNTEAFF. The CDR3 DNA is TGTGCCAGCAACCCCGTCAAGACAGGGACGAACACTGAAGCTTTCTTT.

The V gene is TRBV27, the J gene TRBJ2-2; perhaps D is TRBD1 or TRBD2 (5 bases each). Germline assignment: CDR1 MNHEY and CDR2 SMNVEV (reference sequence). The V end lost 9 bases, the J end lost 1 base, and 18 bases lay between the germline ends. The CDR3 is 16 amino acids. The CDR3 loop is CASWGKGPRNTGELFF. The CDR3 region has the DNA TGTGCCAGTTGGGGGAAGGGGCCTAGGAACACCGGGGAGCTGTTTTTT.

The J gene is TRBJ2-1, the V gene TRBV5-1, with TRBD1 identical over 7 bases. Germline assignment: CDR1 SGHRS and CDR2 YFSETQ. The CDR3 has 14 residues. V dropped 2 bases and J dropped 3; count of bases not matched to a gene: 2. Here the CDR3 DNA reads TGCGCCAGCAGCTTCGGACAGGACTACAATGAGCAGTTCTTC. Residues: CASSFGQDYNEQFF.

This chain joins TRBV5-1 and TRBJ1-1, with TRBD1 identical over 7 bases. CDR1 is SGHRS and CDR2 is YFSETQ in the germline V gene. V lost 5 bases, J lost 5 bases, and 12 bases stayed unmatched. The CDR3 length is 15 residues. The CDR3 reads CASRGRQGEDTEAFF. CDR3 bases: TGCGCCAGCAGAGGGAGACAGGGCGAGGATACTGAAGCTTTCTTT.

The chain has TRBV6-4 and TRBJ2-2; D possibly corresponds to TRBD1 (6 bases). Trimming took 4 bases from V and 6 from J, leaving 12 bases between them. This CDR3 has 14 residues. The germline CDR1 and CDR2 sequences are MRHNA and SNTAGT. CDR3 nucleotide sequence: TGTGCCAGCAGTGGAACAGGGAGCGCCGGGGAGCTGTTTTTT. This sequence encodes CASSGTGSAGELFF.

This chain joins TRBV28 and TRBJ2-3; a possible D gene is TRBD2 (5 bases). The germline V and J ends were trimmed by 10 bases and 2 bases, with 19 bases remaining between them. The CDR3 length is 15 residues. Germline CDR1 and CDR2: MDHEN and SYDVKM. The CDR3 DNA reads as TGTGCCACCAGAGTGGCACGAGGGCTCACAGATACGCAGTATTTT. Translation gives CATRVARGLTDTQYF.

The chain combines TRBV7-2 with TRBJ2-2; possible D gene TRBD1, 5 bases. This CDR3 spans 17 amino acids. Trimming took off 5 bases at V and 6 bases at J, with 22 bases between the two ends. Germline CDR1 and CDR2: SGHTA and FQGNSA. The CDR3 region is CASSPRQGRLLAGELFF. DNA for the CDR3: TGTGCCAGCAGCCCAAGGCAGGGAAGGTTGTTGGCCGGGGAGCTGTTTTTT.

As concerns this clone: Other DNA sequences of this sample code for an identical CDR3. The chain is built from TRBV30 and TRBJ2-1; D is ambiguous. Trimming pared 0 bases from V and 3 bases from J, leaving 6 bases between. CDR3 length equals 13 residues. CDR1 GTSNPN and CDR2 SVGIG come from the germline V gene (reference sequence). The CDR3 DNA sequence: TGTGCCTGGAGTGTCGGAGACTACAATGAGCAGTTCTTC. Translating it yields CAWSVGDYNEQFF.

The chain links TRBV6-1 to TRBJ2-7, with D perhaps matching TRBD1 (6 bases). Trimming cost V 3 bases and J 3 bases, with 12 bases left between them. The germline CDR1 and CDR2 sequences are MNHNS and SASEGT. This CDR3 contains 14 residues. The CDR3 DNA follows: TGTGCCAGCAGTGATAGGGTAGGGGGCTACGAGCAGTACTTC. Translating it yields CASSDRVGGYEQYF.

The chain is built from TRBV30 and TRBJ2-3; 12 positions match TRBD2. After removal of 3 bases from V and 6 bases from J, the junction contained 13 bases not matched to a gene. Germline V gene data show CDR1 as GTSNPN and CDR2 as SVGIG (reference sequence). The CDR3 sequence is 17 residues long. The CDR3 nucleotides read TGTGCCTGGAGAGGTGCGACTAGCGGGAGCTTCACGGATACGCAGTATTTT. Encoded protein: CAWRGATSGSFTDTQYF.

A word on this clone: This specimen includes other DNA sequences encoding the same CDR3. The chain joins TRBV6-1 to TRBJ1-2; D is ambiguous. The germline V gene has CDR1 MNHNS and CDR2 SASEGT. This CDR3 is 15 amino acids long. V was pared by 0 bases and J by 4 bases, with 12 bases between. Here the CDR3 reads CASSEAGGVGYGYTF. As DNA, the CDR3 is TGTGCCAGCAGTGAAGCGGGCGGGGTTGGCTATGGCTACACCTTC.

This sequence joins TRBV28 and TRBJ2-7; TRBD2 is a possible D gene (6 bases). The V gene's germline CDR1 is MDHEN and CDR2 SYDVKM. V was pared by 5 bases and J by 0 bases, with 11 bases between. This CDR3 contains 14 residues. The CDR3 sequence is CASSPAGPSYEQYF. The CDR3 coding sequence is TGTGCCAGCAGTCCAGCGGGTCCCTCCTACGAGCAGTACTTC.